This T cell receptor (beta chain) was recovered during a study of blood T cell repertoires in COVID-19. In the study overall: Whether acute or convalescent, the COVID-19 samples came from the United States, Italy and Spain. PBMCs, B-cell-depleted T cells, or T cells provided the cDNA or gDNA that made up the material.

In the study's own analysis: Quantification of nucleated cells was approximated via reference gene primer amplification. Sequenced by immunoSEQ multiplex PCR; TCRdb stores in-frame clones only, minus some. V and J calls and clone size come straight from that table; D and trimming were deduced from the DNA. The table records around 100,000 clones, roughly nine tenths of them present only once. The sequencing sample was made of peripheral blood. The receptor's source is a man between 40 and 49 years old with acute or convalescent COVID-19.

CDR3 nucleotides: TGCGCCAGCAGCCAAGTGCAGAACTACGAGCAGTACTTC. It yields the protein CASSQVQNYEQYF. This chain joins TRBV4-1 and TRBJ2-7; D call uncertain. Per the germline V gene, CDR1 is MGHRA and CDR2 is YSYEKL. This CDR3 is 13 amino acids long. V lost 1 base, J lost 3 bases, and 7 bases lay in between.